Detailed here is one TCR beta chain. Its antigen is not yet known. Nothing much larger sits one base from this clone, and base qualities are not available. Taken from the germline V gene (reference sequence), the CDR1 and CDR2 loops are LNHNV and YYDKDF. Between the V and J ends, shortened by 0 bases and 5 bases respectively, the junction contains 13 bases. The CDR3 goes from the cysteine to the phenylalanine over 15 residues. Kept here is only the CDR3 DNA, which spans 45 bases and is read in frame from base 1. Receptor libraries were prepared by the immunoSEQ multiplex PCR assay. Rearranged TCR beta chain products were amplified from genomic DNA of sorted T-cell subsets and sequenced. Concerning the study's data processing: Shannon entropy and Simpson indices were used to measure how diverse the repertoire of productive TCR beta rearrangements was. To gauge clonal expansion, the frequencies of the 100 most abundant productive TCR beta clonotypes among total reads were added together. A self-reactivity index based on amino acid usage at CDR3beta positions 6 and 7 was applied to the TRB repertoires. Repertoire analyses used two-way ANOVA; flow cytometric analyses used Student t or Mann-Whitney tests. The source is immuneACCESS, and TCRdb retained only in-frame sequences with V and J called. Part of the clones is not carried over; for the studies checked, unresolved V genes explain less than half of this, and the remainder is unexplained. The V and J calls and the clone size are those of that table, but D and trimming were determined from the DNA. The sample profile shows about 30,000 clones; about nine tenths of them were found once. The ten largest make up around 0.82% of the sample.

The data stem from a study of regulatory and conventional T cells in RAG deficiency listed by TCRdb under 2017. Study-wide context: To compare the diversity and composition of the repertoires of Treg, conventional CD4+ and CD8+ T cells between RAG-deficient patients and healthy controls, the study applied high-throughput TCR beta sequencing. Study-wide findings and limitations: Compared with controls, Omenn syndrome and CID/AS patients had about 100-fold fewer unique TCR beta sequences in Treg cells, but only roughly 9.3-fold fewer in the other subsets. For some subjects, some T-cell subset analyses were not performed. Rather than being bona fide Treg cells, the sorted CD25-high CD127-low cells in Omenn syndrome patients may represent peripherally activated cells. Shorter CDR3 lengths were found in all patient T-cell subsets, and >75% Treg-Tconv repertoire overlap at nucleotide and amino acid level was observed in Omenn syndrome patients. RAG-deficient patients showed markedly lower Shannon entropy and higher Simpson indices than control T-cell subpopulations.

Before genomic DNA extraction, regulatory T cells were purified from blood as CD4+CD25-high CD127-low cells. Repertoire analyses used eight or nine healthy control donors as the comparison group. This sample was shared with a second study, whose subject was regulatory T cells. The second paper further reports: In the multiplex PCR, 52 forward TRBV primers and 13 reverse TRBJ primers were used, and assay-based and computational corrections were applied for amplification bias. Patient repertoires showed restricted unique TRB V-J pairs and skewed V and J gene usage, most marked in regulatory T cells. The study compared T-cell receptor beta repertoires of sorted regulatory, conventional CD4+ and CD8+ T cells between CD3G-deficient patients and healthy controls. Ficoll density separation was used to isolate peripheral blood mononuclear cells. Within the immunoSEQ assay, multiplex PCR amplified rearranged TRB loci from genomic DNA. TRB amplicons were sequenced on an Illumina HiSeq platform. Raw sequences were error-filtered and aligned to reference gene sequences by custom algorithms, then analyzed with the immunoSEQ online tools. Productive and nonproductive TRB rearrangement frequencies were evaluated among both unique and total sequences. For group comparisons, t tests, Mann-Whitney tests or two-way ANOVA were performed in Prism software.

The sequence came from a human donor in good health. The sequenced sample consisted of Tregs sorted from blood. The chain is made from TRBV15 and TRBJ2-5; the D assignment is uncertain and may be TRBD1 or TRBD2, with 6 bases supporting each. The nucleotide sequence reads TGTGCCACCAGCAGAGATTGGGGGGCCGGGGAGACCCAGTACTTC. Translated, this gives CATSRDWGAGETQYF. With all but the CDR3 taken from the reference TRBV15 and TRBJ2-5 genes, the full variable domain is: DAMVIQNPRYQVTQFGKPVTLSCSQTLNHNVMYWYQQKSSQAPKLLFHYYDKDFNNEADTPDNFQSRRPNTSFCFLDIRSPGLGDTAMYLCATSRDWGAGETQYFGPGTRLLVL.